Listed below are T cell receptor beta chains from one sample, sequenced in a study of T cells in Graves' hyperthyroidism and ophthalmopathy. From the multiplex PCR reads, TCRdb called clonotypes with MiXCR, one entry per CDR3 protein. The sample lists 700,000 or so distinct CDR3 sequences, about 16% occurring once. The sequencing input was blood. The receptors were sampled from a man aged 18 to 30 with Graves' hyperthyroidism. Each CDR3 is given with its conserved first and last residue. The D gene is left open where the match is weak. Expanded clones are given a class, and other clones once, few, many or no size at all.

d_gene: -
v_gene: TRBV27
abundance: -
j_gene: TRBJ1-1
CDR3nt: TGTGCCAGCAGTTTTCGAGGTTTAATACCGAACACTGAAGCTTTCTTT
CDR3aa: CASSFRGLIPNTEAFF

d_gene: TRBD2
v_gene: TRBV7-8
abundance: many
j_gene: TRBJ2-7
CDR3nt: TGTGCCAGCAGCCTAACCCCGGGGGGACTGGTCTACGAGCAGTACTTC
CDR3aa: CASSLTPGGLVYEQYF

d_gene: -
v_gene: TRBV28
abundance: many
j_gene: TRBJ2-7
CDR3nt: TGTGCCAGCAGTTTACCGCAGGGACCCTACGAGCAGTACTTC
CDR3aa: CASSLPQGPYEQYF

d_gene: TRBD2
v_gene: TRBV4-1
abundance: -
j_gene: TRBJ2-3
CDR3nt: TGCGCCAGCAGCGAGCGGGACCAGAGCACAGATACGCAGTATTTT
CDR3aa: CASSERDQSTDTQYF

d_gene: TRBD2
v_gene: TRBV7-3
abundance: few
j_gene: TRBJ2-7
CDR3nt: TGTGCCAGCAGCTTACAGTCTAGCGGGGCCTACGAGCAGTACTTC
CDR3aa: CASSLQSSGAYEQYF

d_gene: TRBD1
v_gene: TRBV5-1
abundance: few
j_gene: TRBJ1-1
CDR3nt: TGCGCCAGCAGCTTGGGGCCTGGGACAGGCGGGAACACTGAAGCTTTCTTT
CDR3aa: CASSLGPGTGGNTEAFF

d_gene: -
v_gene: TRBV29-1
abundance: -
j_gene: TRBJ1-1
CDR3nt: TGCAGCGACGCCCAGAGGACTGAAGCTTTCTTT
CDR3aa: CSDAQRTEAFF

d_gene: -
v_gene: TRBV29-1
abundance: few
j_gene: TRBJ2-3
CDR3nt: TGCAGCGTTGACTGGGGTACTACTACGCAGTATTTT
CDR3aa: CSVDWGTTTQYF

d_gene: TRBD1
v_gene: TRBV6-2/TRBV6-3
abundance: -
j_gene: TRBJ2-1
CDR3nt: TGTGCCAGCAGGACAGGGCCCTACAATGAGCAGTTCTTC
CDR3aa: CASRTGPYNEQFF

d_gene: -
v_gene: TRBV9
abundance: few
j_gene: TRBJ2-6
CDR3nt: TGTGCCAGCAGCACAAACAGGGATGGCTCTGGGGCCAACGTCCTGACTTTC
CDR3aa: CASSTNRDGSGANVLTF

d_gene: TRBD1
v_gene: TRBV12-3/TRBV12-4
abundance: few
j_gene: TRBJ2-1
CDR3nt: TGTGCCAGCCGACTTTCGACAGGGGGGTCGGACCGAGTGGCAAATGAGCAGTTCTTC
CDR3aa: CASRLSTGGSDRVANEQFF

d_gene: TRBD1
v_gene: TRBV5-1
abundance: -
j_gene: TRBJ1-1
CDR3nt: TGCGCCAGCAGGGGGGGGGGACAGGGAAGCACTGAAGCTTTCTTT
CDR3aa: CASRGGGQGSTEAFF

d_gene: -
v_gene: TRBV7-9
abundance: few
j_gene: TRBJ2-7
CDR3nt: TGTGCCAGCAGCTCATACTTAGGGACAAGCCAGGCCTACGAGCAGTACTTC
CDR3aa: CASSSYLGTSQAYEQYF

d_gene: -
v_gene: TRBV30
abundance: many
j_gene: TRBJ1-1
CDR3nt: TGTGCCTGGAGTGTACTGGGGAGCGACACTGAAGCTTTCTTT
CDR3aa: CAWSVLGSDTEAFF

d_gene: TRBD1
v_gene: TRBV7-9
abundance: few
j_gene: TRBJ2-7
CDR3nt: TGTGCCAGCAGCCGGACAGGGCCCAGCTACGAGCAGTACTTC
CDR3aa: CASSRTGPSYEQYF

d_gene: TRBD1
v_gene: TRBV10-3
abundance: few
j_gene: TRBJ1-1
CDR3nt: TGTGCCATCAGTACCGGACAGGGGAACACTGAAGCTTTCTTT
CDR3aa: CAISTGQGNTEAFF

d_gene: TRBD1
v_gene: TRBV7-9
abundance: many
j_gene: TRBJ2-7
CDR3nt: TGTGCCAGCATCCAACAGGGGCCCTACGAGCAGTACTTC
CDR3aa: CASIQQGPYEQYF

d_gene: -
v_gene: TRBV2
abundance: many
j_gene: TRBJ1-5
CDR3nt: TGTGCCAGCAGTGAGGCCGGGACCCCTTATCAGCCCCAGCATTTT
CDR3aa: CASSEAGTPYQPQHF

d_gene: -
v_gene: TRBV6-1
abundance: few
j_gene: TRBJ2-1
CDR3nt: TGTGCCAGCAGTCCCACGGGGGCTAGCGCCTACAATGAGCAGTTCTTC
CDR3aa: CASSPTGASAYNEQFF

d_gene: -
v_gene: TRBV20-1
abundance: -
j_gene: TRBJ2-1
CDR3nt: TGCAGTGCTGCGGGGAACTTCTACAATGAGCAGTTCTTC
CDR3aa: CSAAGNFYNEQFF

d_gene: TRBD1
v_gene: TRBV24-1
abundance: few
j_gene: TRBJ1-1
CDR3nt: TGTGCCACCAGGGGACAGGGTGGTGACACTGAAGCTTTCTTT
CDR3aa: CATRGQGGDTEAFF

d_gene: TRBD2
v_gene: TRBV27
abundance: -
j_gene: TRBJ2-3
CDR3nt: TGTGCCAGCAGCCCCCTTTATAGCGGGAGTAGGCAGTATTTT
CDR3aa: CASSPLYSGSRQYF

d_gene: TRBD2
v_gene: TRBV7-3
abundance: many
j_gene: TRBJ2-7
CDR3nt: TGTGCCAGCAGCTTAGCAAGCGGGACGTTCCACGAGCAGTACTTC
CDR3aa: CASSLASGTFHEQYF

d_gene: TRBD1
v_gene: TRBV11-2
abundance: -
j_gene: TRBJ2-3
CDR3nt: TGTGCCAGCAGCTTAGTCTACAGGGGTTCAAATACGCAGTATTTT
CDR3aa: CASSLVYRGSNTQYF

d_gene: -
v_gene: TRBV7-9
abundance: -
j_gene: TRBJ2-1
CDR3nt: TGTGCCAGCAGCTTAGAGGGAAACTACAATGAGCAGTTCTTC
CDR3aa: CASSLEGNYNEQFF

d_gene: TRBD2
v_gene: TRBV7-8
abundance: -
j_gene: TRBJ2-1
CDR3nt: TGTGCCAGCAGCTTTAGCGGGAGGAGGGTTGAGCAGTTCTTC
CDR3aa: CASSFSGRRVEQFF

d_gene: -
v_gene: TRBV5-5
abundance: few
j_gene: TRBJ1-4
CDR3nt: TGTGCCAGCAGCTTGCTCGGTCGAAGGCAGAGTGCAAATGAAAAACTGTTTTTT
CDR3aa: CASSLLGRRQSANEKLFF

d_gene: TRBD2
v_gene: TRBV7-9
abundance: few
j_gene: TRBJ2-2
CDR3nt: TGTGCCAGCAGCGGACTAGCGGGAGATTGGACCGGGAAGCTGTTTTTT
CDR3aa: CASSGLAGDWTGKLFF

d_gene: -
v_gene: TRBV6-2/TRBV6-3
abundance: many
j_gene: TRBJ1-1
CDR3nt: TGTGCCAGCAGTCGCACCCAGAACACTGAAGCTTTCTTT
CDR3aa: CASSRTQNTEAFF

d_gene: -
v_gene: TRBV2
abundance: -
j_gene: TRBJ1-3
CDR3nt: TGTGCCAGCAGTGAAGTCAGGCTAAGCTCTGGAAACACCATATATTTT
CDR3aa: CASSEVRLSSGNTIYF

d_gene: TRBD1
v_gene: TRBV20-1
abundance: few
j_gene: TRBJ2-6
CDR3nt: TGCAGTGCTAGACTGAGGGGGCGCATCGCTGGGGCCAACGTCCTGACTTTC
CDR3aa: CSARLRGRIAGANVLTF

d_gene: -
v_gene: TRBV28
abundance: many
j_gene: TRBJ1-5
CDR3nt: TGTGCCAGCACCTTTATAGGTATGGGCAATCAGCCCCAGCATTTT
CDR3aa: CASTFIGMGNQPQHF

d_gene: TRBD2
v_gene: TRBV11-2
abundance: many
j_gene: TRBJ2-1
CDR3nt: TGTGCCAGCAGCTTAGCCGGGAGGGGGGTCAATGAGCAGTTCTTC
CDR3aa: CASSLAGRGVNEQFF

d_gene: -
v_gene: TRBV12-3/TRBV12-4
abundance: many
j_gene: TRBJ1-1
CDR3nt: TGTGCCAGCAGTCAAGAAGAGGACCCAGGGAGAGCTTTCTTT
CDR3aa: CASSQEEDPGRAFF

d_gene: -
v_gene: TRBV3-1
abundance: many
j_gene: TRBJ1-2
CDR3nt: TGTGCCAGCAGCCAAGTCCAGGGAGACGGCTACACCTTC
CDR3aa: CASSQVQGDGYTF

d_gene: -
v_gene: TRBV7-2
abundance: -
j_gene: TRBJ1-5
CDR3nt: TGTGCCAGCAGCTTAGAAGGGGCGTCAGGCAATCAGCCCCAGCATTTT
CDR3aa: CASSLEGASGNQPQHF

d_gene: TRBD1
v_gene: TRBV20-1
abundance: few
j_gene: TRBJ1-2
CDR3nt: TGCAGTGCGATAACAGGGGACTATGGCTACACCTTC
CDR3aa: CSAITGDYGYTF

d_gene: -
v_gene: TRBV7-2
abundance: many
j_gene: TRBJ2-7
CDR3nt: TGTGCCAGCAGCTTAGGCGGCCTCGAGCAGTACTTC
CDR3aa: CASSLGGLEQYF

d_gene: -
v_gene: TRBV2
abundance: many
j_gene: TRBJ1-5
CDR3nt: TGTGCCAGCAGTGAAGAGGGTTTTTGGAGGGACGGGCCCCAGCATTTT
CDR3aa: CASSEEGFWRDGPQHF

d_gene: TRBD1
v_gene: TRBV6-1
abundance: -
j_gene: TRBJ2-1
CDR3nt: TGTGCCAGCAGTGAAATGGGGGACAGGGAGTACAATGAGCAGTTCTTC
CDR3aa: CASSEMGDREYNEQFF